What follows are 5 T cell receptor beta chains derived from one specimen sequenced in a study of T cells in Graves' hyperthyroidism and ophthalmopathy. Using RNA transcripts as the source, TCR beta CDR3 regions were amplified. First-round RT-PCR targeting the TCR CDR3 was performed with the HTBI primer set. From the multiplex PCR reads, TCRdb called clonotypes with MiXCR, one entry per CDR3 protein. The sample lists about 96,000 distinct CDR3 sequences, over 50% seen once, with roughly a quarter in the top ten. The sample comprised blood. The receptors shown here come from a woman in her 40s with Graves' hyperthyroidism.

This clonotype was seen a few times. The chain carries TRBV4-3 and TRBJ1-2, with TRBD1 matching 8 bases. Germline CDR1 is LGHNA and CDR2 is YSLEER. This CDR3 is built from 19 residues. V shed 0 bases, J shed 3 bases, and the junction held 15 bases outside the gene matches. DNA of the CDR3: TGCGCCAGCAGCCAAGATCGAAGGAGGACAGGGATCGGGGACTATGGCTACACCTTC. It yields the protein CASSQDRRRTGIGDYGYTF.

This clonotype was recorded many times. This chain connects TRBV5-4 to TRBJ1-2; D unresolved. This CDR3 contains 15 residues. V dropped 0 bases and J dropped 5 bases, with 14 bases sitting between them. In germline, CDR1 is SGHNT, CDR2 YYREEE (reference sequence). CDR3 sequence reads: CASSLVGGLHYGYTF. The DNA for the CDR3 is TGTGCCAGCAGCTTGGTAGGAGGCCTACATTATGGCTACACCTTC.

For this clonotype: The germline gene is not matched at one end of the junction; a read error may be the cause. The V call is TRBV20-1, the J call TRBJ1-1, with TRBD1 as a possible D gene (6 bases). This CDR3 is built from 15 residues. Germline CDR1 is DFQATT and CDR2 is SNEGSKA (reference sequence). CDR3 region: CSAINPQGGNTEASF. The CDR3 DNA reads TGCAGTGCTATCAATCCACAGGGAGGAAACACTGAAGCTTCCTTT.

Concerning this clonotype: A read error may produce the germline difference seen at one junction end. The V gene is TRBV10-3, the J gene TRBJ2-5; a weak D match, TRBD1 (5 bases). The CDR3 runs 16 residues. Germline V gives CDR1 ENHRY, CDR2 SYGVKD. CDR3 nucleotide sequence: TGTGCCAGCAGTTTGCGGACAAGTGGAATCCAAGAGACCCAGTACTTC. It yields the protein CASSLRTSGIQETQYF.

This clonotype occurred many times. The chain recombines TRBV7-2 with TRBJ1-4, with D possibly matching TRBD1 (6 bases). V was pared by 6 bases and J by 7 bases, with 15 bases between. Germline V CDR1 and CDR2: SGHTA, FQGNSA. This CDR3 is built from 14 residues. The CDR3 reads CASSPEGGREKLFF. CDR3 coding DNA: TGTGCCAGCAGTCCCGAAGGGGGGCGTGAAAAACTGTTTTTT.